What follows are 12 T cell receptor beta chains derived from one specimen sequenced in a study of blood T cell repertoires in COVID-19. The method was immunoSEQ multiplex PCR; TCRdb's version includes in-frame clones alone and lacks a portion of them. Of almost 300,000 clones listed, around 90% are singletons. Sequences were obtained from peripheral blood. All receptors come from a man aged 65 to 79 with acute or convalescent COVID-19.

The chain combines TRBV6-2 or TRBV6-3 with TRBJ1-6, with D maybe TRBD1 (5 bases). Trimming cost V 2 bases and J 5 bases, with 13 bases left between them. The CDR3 is 16 amino acids. The germline V gene encodes CDR1 MNHEY and CDR2 SVGEGT. The CDR3 coding sequence is TGTGCCAGCAGTTACCAACCGGGACTCCATAATTCACCCCTCCACTTT. It yields the protein CASSYQPGLHNSPLHF.

V gene TRBV5-4 combines with J gene TRBJ1-4; D not certain. Germline CDR1 and CDR2: SGHNT and YYREEE (reference sequence). Trimming removed 4 bases from V and 3 bases from J, with 10 bases in between. The CDR3 covers 14 residues. The CDR3 bases are TGTGCCAGCAGCACAAAAGCGGCTAATGAAAAACTGTTTTTT. Encoded protein: CASSTKAANEKLFF.

The rearrangement uses TRBV3-1 (or the pseudogene TRBV3-2) and TRBJ2-1; unclear D gene. Trimming shortened V by 2 bases and J by 4 bases, and 3 bases separated the two germline ends. Germline CDR1 LGHDT, CDR2 YNNKEL (reference sequence). This CDR3 is 12 amino acids long. CDR3: CASSQSYNEQFF. CDR3 sequence (DNA): TGTGCCAGCAGCCAATCTTACAATGAGCAGTTCTTC.

This chain joins TRBV5-6 and TRBJ1-2; D gene ambiguous. The CDR3 totals 12 residues. Germline loops: CDR1 SGHDT, CDR2 YYEEEE. V was trimmed by 1 base and J by 5 bases, leaving 6 bases between them. The CDR3 protein is CASSLSQYGYTF. CDR3 nucleotides: TGTGCCAGCAGCTTGAGTCAGTATGGCTACACCTTC.

This sequence joins TRBV5-1 and TRBJ1-5; possible D gene TRBD1, 5 bases. The CDR3 has 15 residues. V gave up 0 bases and J gave up 8 bases, with 15 bases separating them. CDR1 and CDR2 (germline): SGHRS, YFSETQ. The CDR3 is CASSLGAGRQEPQHF. Here the CDR3 DNA reads TGCGCCAGCAGCTTGGGGGCAGGGAGGCAAGAGCCCCAGCATTTT. Full variable domain (remainder filled in from reference TRBV5-1 and TRBJ1-5): KAGVTQTPRYLIKTRGQQVTLSCSPISGHRSVSWYQQTPGQGLQFLFEYFSETQRNKGNFPGRFSGRQFSNSRSEMNVSTLELGDSALYLCASSLGAGRQEPQHFGDGTRLSIL.

The CDR3 reads CASSFQLAGPNEQFF. The CDR3, as DNA: TGTGCCAGCAGCTTTCAACTAGCGGGCCCTAATGAGCAGTTCTTC. The V and J genes are TRBV5-6 and TRBJ2-1, with TRBD2 identical over 9 bases. Germline V gives CDR1 SGHDT, CDR2 YYEEEE. V shed 2 bases, J shed 7 bases, and the junction held 7 bases outside the gene matches. The CDR3 is 15 residues long.

V usage is TRBV4-1 and J usage is TRBJ1-2, with 10 nucleotides matching TRBD1. CDR3 length: 17 residues. V lost 0 bases to trimming and J lost 6 bases; unmatched junction nucleotides: 10. From germline, CDR1 is MGHRA and CDR2 YSYEKL. This CDR3 is CASSQDPTGQGWNGYTF. The CDR3 DNA reads TGCGCCAGCAGCCAAGATCCCACGGGACAGGGGTGGAATGGCTACACCTTC.

V and J are TRBV19 and TRBJ1-1; TRBD1 might be the D (6 bases). This CDR3 contains 16 residues. Trimming cost V 0 bases and J 3 bases, with 14 bases left between them. Per germline, CDR1 LNHDA and CDR2 SQIVND (reference sequence). The CDR3 DNA reads as TGTGCCAGTAGTATAGAAACCAGGGGATGGTACACTGAAGCTTTCTTT. This sequence encodes CASSIETRGWYTEAFF.

The CDR3 DNA sequence: TGTGCCAGCAGCCTTAGCGGCGGGGAGCTGTTTTTT. It encodes CASSLSGGELFF. This rearrangement joins TRBV7-7 to TRBJ2-2; maybe TRBD2 (6 bases). This CDR3 has 12 residues. The germline gives CDR1 SSHAT, CDR2 FNYEAQ (reference sequence). With 5 bases removed from V and 7 bases from J, the gap between germline ends came to 8 bases.

The V call is TRBV5-6, the J call TRBJ1-3; 7 bases agree with TRBD1. This CDR3 is built from 16 residues. Germline V lookup: CDR1 SGHDT, CDR2 YYEEEE. V was clipped by 0 bases and J by 4 bases; unmatched bases: 7. The CDR3 region has the DNA TGTGCCAGCAGCTTGGGTGACAGGGTGGCGGGAAACACCATATATTTT. Translating gives CASSLGDRVAGNTIYF.

The CDR3 DNA is TGCGCCAGCAGCCCCGGACAGGGTGTTCTCTACGAGCAGTACTTC. This sequence encodes CASSPGQGVLYEQYF. This chain connects TRBV4-3 to TRBJ2-7; 8 bases align to TRBD1. With V trimmed by 4 bases and J by 3 bases, 8 bases remained unmatched. CDR3 length: 15 amino acids. Germline CDR1 LGHNA, CDR2 YSLEER.

The chain uses TRBV5-8 and TRBJ1-1, with D unresolved. The germline gives CDR1 SGHTS, CDR2 YDEGEE. The length of the CDR3 is 15 residues. V was trimmed by 4 bases and J by 5 bases, leaving 18 bases between them. This CDR3 is CASSPRVVVGTEAFF. DNA of the CDR3: TGTGCCAGCAGCCCGAGGGTGGTTGTCGGGACTGAAGCTTTCTTT. The full variable domain, with the rest looked up from reference TRBV5-8 and TRBJ1-1, is EAGVTQSPTHLIKTRGQQATLRCSPISGHTSVYWYQQALGLGLQFLLWYDEGEERNRGNFPPRFSGRQFPNYSSELNVNALELEDSALYLCASSPRVVVGTEAFFGQGTRLTVV.